One and the same sample provided the 27 T cell receptor beta chains below, sequenced in a study of T cells after yellow fever vaccination. TCRdb reanalysed the 5' RACE reads using MiXCR and keeps one entry per CDR3 protein. The sample lists about 320,000 distinct CDR3 sequences; about 10% were seen once. Specimen: CD4+ T cells sorted from PBMCs, collected 45 days after the yellow fever booster vaccination. Receptors originate from a man aged 18 to 30 who received the YFV17D yellow fever vaccine.

This clonotype was picked up many times. The CDR3 here is CASSYRRPGNNSPLHF. The CDR3 region has the DNA TGTGCCAGCAGTTATCGGAGACCTGGGAATAATTCACCCCTCCACTTT. V usage is TRBV6-2 or TRBV6-3 and J usage is TRBJ1-6; D not resolved. Trimming shortened V by 3 bases and J by 5 bases, and 14 bases separated the two germline ends. The CDR3 sequence is 16 residues long. Germline V gene data show CDR1 as MNHEY and CDR2 as SVGEGT.

This clonotype was detected only a few times. The V gene is TRBV20-1, the J gene TRBJ2-7; D ambiguous. The CDR3 consists of 14 residues. V was cut by 0 bases and J by 2 bases, with 11 bases left in between. CDR1 is DFQATT, CDR2 SNEGSKA, per germline (reference sequence). In nucleotides, the CDR3 is TGCAGTGCTAGAGAGCCAGGATTTCCCTACGAGCAGTACTTC. This encodes CSAREPGFPYEQYF.

This clonotype was seen repeatedly, ten times or more. The J gene is TRBJ2-3, the V gene TRBV20-1; TRBD1 is a possible D gene (5 bases). V lost 0 bases and J 0 bases, leaving 10 bases between the germline ends. The length of the CDR3 is 15 residues. Germline values: CDR1 DFQATT, CDR2 SNEGSKA (reference sequence). CDR3 DNA: TGCAGTGCTAGAGATCGACAGCGAAGCACAGATACGCAGTATTTT. Residues: CSARDRQRSTDTQYF.

The CDR3 DNA is TGTGCCAGCAGAGGAGGACTAGCGGCGGAGACCCAGTACTTC. This translates into CASRGGLAAETQYF. V is TRBV6-1 and J is TRBJ2-5; 10 nucleotides match TRBD2. Unmatched junction bases numbered 6, after V lost 6 bases and J lost 5 bases. The CDR3 is made up of 14 amino acids. Germline assignment: CDR1 MNHNS and CDR2 SASEGT.

Only a few counts were recorded for this clonotype. This chain connects TRBV14 to TRBJ1-4, with D unclear. Deletions cut 5 bases from V and 8 bases from J, with 9 bases between. The CDR3 runs 12 residues. Germline-derived CDR1 and CDR2 are SGHDN and FVKESK. This CDR3 is CASSLLEEKLFF. CDR3 in DNA: TGTGCCAGCAGCTTACTTGAGGAAAAACTGTTTTTT.

This clonotype was seen many times. This chain joins TRBV12-3 or TRBV12-4 and TRBJ1-5; D is perhaps TRBD1 (6 bases). V gave up 4 bases and J gave up 1 base, with 14 bases separating them. The CDR3 extends over 16 amino acids. Here the CDR3 reads CASSSQGRESNQPQHF. The DNA of the CDR3 is TGTGCCAGCAGTTCCCAGGGGAGGGAGAGCAATCAGCCCCAGCATTTT.

This clonotype was seen at least ten times. The chain carries TRBV6-5 and TRBJ1-1; D gene uncertain. This CDR3 has 15 amino acids. Germline V gives CDR1 MNHEY, CDR2 SVGAGI. The V end lost 6 bases, the J end lost 1 base, and 15 bases lay between the germline ends. CDR3 sequence (DNA): TGTGCCAGCAGGCGACTAGAGGGAGCGAACACTGAAGCTTTCTTT. Its protein product is CASRRLEGANTEAFF.

In DNA, the CDR3 is TGTGCCAGCAGCTTGCCGGACAGGGGCACCGGGGAGCTGTTTTTT. Its protein product is CASSLPDRGTGELFF. The rearrangement links TRBV11-2 to TRBJ2-2; 9 positions agree with TRBD1. The CDR3 spans 15 residues. From germline, CDR1 is SGHAT and CDR2 FQNNGV. The V gene end was trimmed by 3 bases and the J gene end by 4 bases; junction bases not matched to a gene: 3.

This clonotype was recorded at least ten times. The CDR3: CASSLDQPQHF. CDR3 DNA sequence: TGTGCCAGCAGCTTAGACCAGCCCCAGCATTTT. The rearrangement joins TRBV2 to TRBJ1-5; no reliable D call. Germline V CDR1 and CDR2: SNHLY, FYNNEI. Trimming cost V 6 bases and J 7 bases, with 7 bases left between them. The CDR3 has 11 residues.

This clonotype turned up a few times. The chain couples TRBV6-1 to TRBJ2-7; possibly TRBD2 for D (6 bases). V lost 6 bases and J lost 1, with 10 bases in between. CDR3 length equals 13 residues. CDR1 is MNHNS and CDR2 is SASEGT in the germline V gene. The CDR3: CASRFGGSYEQYF. The DNA of the CDR3 is TGTGCCAGCAGATTCGGGGGTTCCTACGAGCAGTACTTC.

This clonotype was detected only a few times. The J gene is TRBJ2-7, the V gene TRBV7-2; D uncertain. The V end lost 4 bases, the J end lost 2 bases, and 9 bases lay between the germline ends. This CDR3 is built from 13 residues. Germline assignment: CDR1 SGHTA and CDR2 FQGNSA. The CDR3, as DNA: TGTGCCAGCAGCTCGTTTACTACCTACGAGCAGTACTTC. Amino acid sequence: CASSSFTTYEQYF.

This chain connects TRBV4-2 to TRBJ1-4; D is perhaps TRBD1 (5 bases). Germline V lookup: CDR1 LGHNA, CDR2 YNFKEQ. The germline V and J ends were trimmed by 0 bases and 11 bases, with 22 bases remaining between them. The CDR3 consists of 17 residues. CDR3 nucleotides: TGTGCCAGCAGCCAAGAAAGAATCGGGTCAGGGAGGCAGAAACTGTTTTTT. This codes for CASSQERIGSGRQKLFF.

This clonotype was counted a few times. The V and J genes are TRBV6-6 and TRBJ2-1; D unresolved. The CDR3 is 13 amino acids. Germline CDR1 MNHNY, CDR2 SVGAGI (reference sequence). V lost 5 bases and J lost 7, with 12 bases in between. The CDR3: CASSPRSENEQFF. CDR3 sequence (DNA): TGTGCCAGCAGTCCCCGGAGCGAGAATGAGCAGTTCTTC.

Ten or more counts support this clonotype. The chain links TRBV6-6 to TRBJ2-3; 9 nucleotides agree with TRBD1. V lost 7 bases and J lost 6; bases outside the gene matches: 14. Per germline, CDR1 MNHNY and CDR2 SVGAGI (reference sequence). CDR3 size: 16 residues. The chain's CDR3 is CASTGQGLQVVDTQYF. The CDR3 nucleotides read TGTGCCAGCACAGGACAGGGGCTCCAAGTTGTGGATACGCAGTATTTT.

The sample holds a few counts of this clonotype. The chain couples TRBV12-5 to TRBJ2-5, with TRBD1 identical over 11 bases. CDR3 length: 14 amino acids. The junction had 4 bases not matched to a gene; V was cut back by 7 bases and J by 3 bases. Germline CDR1 LGHNT, CDR2 FRNRAP. The CDR3 sequence is CASALGQGEETQYF. The CDR3 DNA reads TGTGCTAGTGCCTTGGGACAGGGGGAAGAGACCCAGTACTTC.

This clonotype was counted ten times or more. J is TRBJ1-2 and V is TRBV5-1; perhaps TRBD1 as D (6 bases). Trimming pared 4 bases from V and 4 bases from J, leaving 14 bases between. The germline V gene encodes CDR1 SGHRS and CDR2 YFSETQ. CDR3 length equals 14 residues. CDR3 residues: CASSQVGQSYGYTF. The CDR3 bases are TGCGCCAGCAGCCAGGTTGGACAGTCCTATGGCTACACCTTC.

V gene TRBV7-2 combines with J gene TRBJ1-1, with no clear D. This CDR3 is 15 amino acids long. Per germline, CDR1 SGHTA and CDR2 FQGNSA. The V and J ends lost 4 bases and 5 bases respectively, with 17 bases between them. The CDR3 is CASSSSGLGQTEAFF. CDR3 sequence (DNA): TGTGCCAGCAGCTCCAGTGGTTTAGGGCAAACTGAAGCTTTCTTT.

This chain uses TRBV6-5 with TRBJ2-1, with TRBD2 as a possible D gene (7 bases). The CDR3 extends over 15 amino acids. CDR1 MNHEY and CDR2 SVGAGI come from the germline V gene. Trimming left V 5 bases short and J 6 bases short, with 17 bases between. The CDR3 sequence is CASSTLGGAVNEQFF. CDR3 coding DNA: TGTGCCAGCAGTACCCTAGGGGGGGCGGTCAATGAGCAGTTCTTC.

This clonotype was counted between two and nine times. The rearrangement joins TRBV9 to TRBJ2-1, with a tentative D call TRBD2 (6 bases). Germline CDR1 and CDR2: SGDLS and YYNGEE. The CDR3 runs to 14 residues. The V gene lost 0 bases and the J gene lost 8 bases, with 12 bases spanning the gap. The CDR3 DNA follows: TGTGCCAGCAGCGTAGTTGGTAGCGGCGATGAGCAGTTCTTC. Protein: CASSVVGSGDEQFF. Combining the CDR3 with reference TRBV9 and TRBJ2-1 gives the whole variable domain DSGVTQTPKHLITATGQRVTLRCSPRSGDLSVYWYQQSLDQGLQFLIQYYNGEERAKGNILERFSAQQFPDLHSELNLSSLELGDSALYFCASSVVGSGDEQFFGPGTRLTVL.

In its sample, this clonotype was seen a few times. The chain is built from TRBV7-2 and TRBJ2-5, with 7 positions matching TRBD2. V lost 5 bases and J lost 2; bases outside the gene matches: 5. This CDR3 is built from 14 residues. CDR1 and CDR2 (germline): SGHTA, FQGNSA. This chain's CDR3 is CASSGGRVQETQYF. CDR3 DNA: TGTGCCAGCAGCGGGGGGAGGGTTCAAGAGACCCAGTACTTC. Combining the CDR3 with reference TRBV7-2 and TRBJ2-5 gives the whole variable domain GAGVSQSPSNKVTEKGKDVELRCDPISGHTALYWYRQSLGQGLEFLIYFQGNSAPDKSGLPSDRFSAERTGGSVSTLTIQRTQQEDSAVYLCASSGGRVQETQYFGPGTRLLVL.

V gene TRBV20-1 combines with J gene TRBJ2-7; no clear D gene. V was trimmed by 5 bases and J by 3 bases, leaving 8 bases between them. The germline V gene encodes CDR1 DFQATT and CDR2 SNEGSKA (reference sequence). CDR3 size: 11 residues. Here the CDR3 reads CSAANDYEQYV. The CDR3 DNA is TGCAGTGCTGCCAACGACTACGAGCAGTACGTC.

This clonotype was seen more than once but under ten times. V gene TRBV24-1 combines with J gene TRBJ2-2; D is unresolved. The V gene lost 5 bases and the J gene lost 1 base, with 13 bases spanning the gap. The CDR3 totals 16 residues. In germline, CDR1 is KGHDR, CDR2 SFDVKD. The CDR3 sequence is CATSAGRTGNTGELFF. CDR3 nucleotides: TGTGCCACCAGTGCGGGCAGGACGGGGAACACCGGGGAGCTGTTTTTT.

Comment on this clonotype: One base away lies a much larger clone, so this may be a sequencing read error. The J gene is TRBJ1-1, the V gene TRBV11-2; 8 bases are a match to TRBD1. The CDR3 spans 14 residues. Germline lookup yields CDR1 SGHAT and CDR2 FQNNGV. CDR3 DNA: TGTGCCAGCAGCACCCAGGGGGCAGGCACTGATGCTTTCTTT. Protein: CASSTQGAGTDAFF.

In this sample, this clonotype turned up a few times. V and J are TRBV7-2 and TRBJ2-3; TRBD1 is a possible D gene (5 bases). The V and J ends lost 6 bases and 2 bases respectively, with 18 bases between them. CDR3 length: 16 residues. Germline CDR1 and CDR2: SGHTA and FQGNSA. CDR3 bases: TGTGCCAGCAGTCCAGCACGTGGGGCCATCACAGATACGCAGTATTTT. Protein sequence: CASSPARGAITDTQYF.

The chain is built from TRBV24-1 and TRBJ1-2; 8 nucleotides align to TRBD1. Germline V gene lookup returns CDR1 KGHDR and CDR2 SFDVKD. V lost 6 bases and J lost 6; bases outside the gene matches: 5. The CDR3 covers 13 residues. The DNA of the CDR3 is TGTGCCACCAGTAACGGACAGGGTCATGGCTACACCTTC. This encodes CATSNGQGHGYTF.

This clonotype was seen a handful of times. The CDR3 bases are TGTGCCAGCAGCCGGGAACCGAGATATAATTCACCCCTCCACTTT. This translates into CASSREPRYNSPLHF. V and J are TRBV27 and TRBJ1-6, with no clear D. Germline loops: CDR1 MNHEY, CDR2 SMNVEV (reference sequence). Trimming cost V 6 bases and J 4 bases, with 13 bases left between them. The CDR3 extends over 15 amino acids.

The chain carries TRBV12-3 or TRBV12-4 and TRBJ2-1; D gene unclear. V lost 7 bases, J lost 4 bases, and 20 bases lay in between. The CDR3 sequence is 16 residues long. The CDR3 sequence is CASTPSGNLYYNEQFF. The CDR3 DNA reads as TGTGCCAGCACCCCTTCCGGAAACCTTTATTACAATGAGCAGTTCTTC.